What follows are 29 T cell receptor beta chains derived from one specimen sequenced in a study of T cells in Graves' hyperthyroidism and ophthalmopathy (dated by TCRdb to the late 2010s). The method was multiplex PCR. The sequencer was an Illumina HiSeq 2000. Amplification of TCR beta CDR3 regions was carried out from RNA transcripts. For the first round of RT-PCR on the TCR CDR3, the HTBI primer set was used together with the Qiagen OneStep RT-PCR kit. TCRdb redid the processing of the public reads, applying fastp at Q25 and MiXCR, and retained in-frame beta chains. Rows with one shared CDR3 protein collapse into an entry with the most common genes and DNA. The sample has hundreds of thousands of distinct CDR3 sequences on record, approximately 18% of them singletons. The ten most abundant clones make up about a sixth of the sample. The sample consisted of blood. These receptors were obtained from a woman in her forties or fifties with Graves' hyperthyroidism that later progressed to Graves' ophthalmopathy.

As to this clonotype: A much larger clonotype is one base distant, so this may be a read error. This sequence joins TRBV2 and TRBJ2-7; unclear D gene. The germline V and J ends were trimmed by 5 bases and 6 bases, with 17 bases remaining between them. CDR1 is SNHLY and CDR2 is FYNNEI in the germline V gene. The CDR3 sequence is 14 residues long. The CDR3 DNA reads as TGTGCCAGCAGTAAGGTATCAGATCGGAGCGAGCAGTACTTC. This codes for CASSKVSDRSEQYF.

This clonotype was found many times. This chain joins TRBV20-1 and TRBJ2-7; D gene uncertain. V was clipped by 0 bases and J by 7 bases, with 10 bases between them. The germline gives CDR1 DFQATT, CDR2 SNEGSKA (reference sequence). The CDR3 has 12 residues. Here the CDR3 reads CSARDLDTEQYF. In DNA, the CDR3 is TGCAGTGCTAGAGATCTAGACACGGAGCAGTACTTC.

A remark on this clonotype: One end of the junction does not line up with germline, which may come from a read error. The chain recombines TRBV11-2 with TRBJ1-4, with D unresolved. Germline assignment: CDR1 SGHAT and CDR2 FQNNGV. The CDR3 length is 15 residues. CDR3 region: CASSLEGDLNEELFF. CDR3 DNA: TGTGCCAGCAGCTTAGAGGGTGACCTAAATGAAGAACTGTTTTTT.

The chain employs TRBV29-1 and TRBJ1-2; D is perhaps TRBD1 (5 bases). The germline CDR1 and CDR2 sequences are SQVTM and ANQGSEA. Trimming took 3 bases from V and 14 from J, leaving 19 bases between them. The CDR3 runs 12 residues. The CDR3 nucleotides read TGCAGCGTTGATTCGGGTCAGGGATTATGGACCTTC. It is translated as CSVDSGQGLWTF. The full variable domain, rest sourced from reference TRBV29-1 and TRBJ1-2, is SAVISQKPSRDICQRGTSLTIQCQVDSQVTMMFWYRQQPGQSLTLIATANQGSEATYESGFVIDKFPISRPNLTFSTLTVSNMSPEDSSIYLCSVDSGQGLWTFGSGTRLTVV.

There are a few counts of this clonotype. A junction boundary mismatches the germline segment, possibly from a read error. The chain has TRBV2 and TRBJ1-2, with D uncertain. CDR3 size: 14 residues. In germline, CDR1 is SNHLY, CDR2 FYNNEI. The CDR3 spells CASRPSWENYSYTF. The CDR3 region has the DNA TGTGCCAGCAGGCCTTCCTGGGAGAACTATAGCTACACCTTC.

In its sample, this clonotype was seen a few times. The chain couples TRBV27 to TRBJ1-1; D remains ambiguous. The V gene's germline CDR1 is MNHEY and CDR2 SMNVEV (reference sequence). Trimming took off 5 bases at V and 1 base at J, with 8 bases between the two ends. CDR3 length equals 13 residues. This CDR3 is CASSKSGNTEAFF. The CDR3 nucleotides are TGTGCCAGCAGTAAATCGGGGAACACTGAAGCTTTCTTT.

This clonotype was seen a few times. V usage is TRBV5-8 and J usage is TRBJ2-1; D is tentatively TRBD1 or TRBD2 (5 bases each). Germline V gene sequence: CDR1 SGHTS, CDR2 YDEGEE. The CDR3 has 13 amino acids. V was pared by 0 bases and J by 12 bases, with 13 bases between. CDR3 sequence: CASSLDWGFAQFF. CDR3 coding DNA: TGTGCCAGCAGCTTGGATTGGGGGTTCGCGCAGTTCTTC. The variable domain in full, with the rest retrieved from reference TRBV5-8 and TRBJ2-1, is EAGVTQSPTHLIKTRGQQATLRCSPISGHTSVYWYQQALGLGLQFLLWYDEGEERNRGNFPPRFSGRQFPNYSSELNVNALELEDSALYLCASSLDWGFAQFFGPGTRLTVL.

The CDR3 DNA is TGCAGCGCAACGGACAGGGGGCGCGGTACTGAAGCTTTCTTT. Translation: CSATDRGRGTEAFF. The V call is TRBV29-1, the J call TRBJ1-1; the match to TRBD1 covers 11 bases. The CDR3 has 14 amino acids. V lost 7 bases to trimming and J lost 5 bases; unmatched junction nucleotides: 9. CDR1 and CDR2 (germline): SQVTM, ANQGSEA.

The table lists this clonotype with many counts. The V call is TRBV6-1, the J call TRBJ1-5; D call uncertain. With 3 bases removed from V and 2 bases from J, the gap between germline ends came to 11 bases. This CDR3 contains 15 residues. Germline CDR1 is MNHNS and CDR2 is SASEGT. CDR3 nucleotide sequence: TGTGCCAGCAGTGATAGGATGATAGGCAATCAGCCCCAGCATTTT. The encoded protein is CASSDRMIGNQPQHF.

This clonotype was seen a few times. The rearrangement joins TRBV5-4 to TRBJ2-2, with D perhaps TRBD1 or TRBD2 (5 bases each). V was pared by 4 bases and J by 0 bases, with 13 bases between. The CDR3 has 16 amino acids. From germline, CDR1 is SGHNT and CDR2 YYREEE (reference sequence). The CDR3 sequence is CASSNPGTTNTGELFF. The CDR3 DNA follows: TGTGCCAGCAGCAATCCCGGGACCACGAACACCGGGGAGCTGTTTTTT.

This clonotype was seen repeatedly, ten times or more. For the CDR3, the DNA is TGCAGCGTTAGGACAGGGCCCACCGGGGAGCTGTTTTTT. It encodes CSVRTGPTGELFF. The chain carries TRBV29-1 and TRBJ2-2; 8 nucleotides match TRBD1. The CDR3 sequence is 13 residues long. Germline CDR1 SQVTM, CDR2 ANQGSEA. The J segment lost 4 bases and the V segment lost 5 bases, leaving 3 bases of the junction unmatched.

The chain couples TRBV19 to TRBJ1-5; no reliable D call. Germline V gene data show CDR1 as LNHDA and CDR2 as SQIVND (reference sequence). This CDR3 has 14 residues. Trimming took off 7 bases at V and 9 bases at J, with 19 bases between the two ends. The CDR3 nucleotides read TGTGCCAGTACCGTTGCTCTAGGTCTTGGGCCCCAGCATTTT. It translates to CASTVALGLGPQHF.

Many counts were recorded for this clonotype. This sequence joins TRBV30 and TRBJ2-1, with 7 bases matching TRBD2. Trimming removed 0 bases from V and 10 bases from J; junction bases left unmatched: 6. The CDR3 contains 13 residues. CDR1 and CDR2 from the germline V gene are GTSNPN and SVGIG (reference sequence). In nucleotides, the CDR3 is TGTGCCTGGAGTGTAGGCCGGGAGGAAGAGCAGTTCTTC. This sequence encodes CAWSVGREEEQFF.

V gene TRBV7-2 combines with J gene TRBJ1-1; no firm D call. V was pared by 3 bases and J by 1 base, with 9 bases between. This CDR3 has 14 amino acids. Germline V lookup: CDR1 SGHTA, CDR2 FQGNSA. CDR3 amino acids: CASSFSSRNTEAFF. In DNA form, the CDR3 reads TGTGCCAGCAGCTTCTCCTCTCGGAACACTGAAGCTTTCTTT.

This clonotype was counted many times. V usage is TRBV20-1 and J usage is TRBJ2-3; 9 nucleotides align to TRBD2. V dropped 6 bases and J dropped 5; count of bases not matched to a gene: 15. The CDR3 extends over 16 amino acids. Germline V gene lookup returns CDR1 DFQATT and CDR2 SNEGSKA (reference sequence). CDR3 DNA sequence: TGCAGTGCGAGCCCCGGGCGGGGGGGCCCGGTAGATACGCAGTATTTT. Its translation is CSASPGRGGPVDTQYF.

This clonotype was counted between two and nine times. The chain is built from TRBV5-1 and TRBJ1-6; a weak D match, TRBD1 (5 bases). The ends were cut back, 3 bases at V and 4 bases at J, with 11 bases in the middle. Germline loops: CDR1 SGHRS, CDR2 YFSETQ. The CDR3 consists of 15 residues. The CDR3 nucleotides are TGCGCCAGCAGCTCGAAGACAGATTATAATTCACCCCTCCACTTT. Protein sequence: CASSSKTDYNSPLHF.

The chain joins TRBV9 to TRBJ1-2; no clear D. The germline V and J ends were trimmed by 3 bases and 4 bases, with 10 bases remaining between them. Germline-derived CDR1 and CDR2 are SGDLS and YYNGEE. The CDR3 runs to 13 residues. The CDR3 reads CASSGRGLYGYTF. In nucleotides, the CDR3 is TGTGCCAGCAGCGGCCGAGGACTCTATGGCTACACCTTC.

The chain is built from TRBV18 and TRBJ2-3; 12 bases are shared with TRBD1. Trimming at V came to 5 bases and at J to 0 bases, leaving 9 bases not matched to a gene. CDR1 KGHSH and CDR2 LQKENI come from the germline V gene. The CDR3 spans 18 residues. The chain's CDR3 is CASSIRPGQGASTDTQYF. For the CDR3, the DNA is TGTGCCAGCTCAATCCGACCGGGACAGGGGGCTAGCACAGATACGCAGTATTTT.

The V call is TRBV20-1, the J call TRBJ1-2; D is unresolved. Trimming removed 0 bases from V and 4 bases from J, with 9 bases in between. The CDR3 has 13 amino acids. Germline CDR1 reads DFQATT; CDR2 reads SNEGSKA (reference sequence). CDR3 bases: TGCAGTGCTAGAGAACAGAGTTCCTATGGCTACACCTTC. Amino acids: CSAREQSSYGYTF.

This clonotype was counted between two and nine times. V gene TRBV6-1 combines with J gene TRBJ1-5, with TRBD1 matching 8 bases. The CDR3 length is 15 residues. The J segment lost 9 bases and the V segment lost 3 bases, leaving 10 bases of the junction unmatched. Per the germline V gene, CDR1 is MNHNS and CDR2 is SASEGT. CDR3 sequence: CASSDPGTGGRPQHF. The DNA of the CDR3 is TGTGCCAGCAGTGACCCCGGGACAGGTGGTAGGCCCCAGCATTTT.

This clonotype was seen many times. The V and J genes are TRBV11-2 and TRBJ1-6; no clear D gene. There are 15 residues in the CDR3. CDR1 and CDR2 (germline): SGHAT, FQNNGV. Trimming cost V 1 base and J 6 bases, with 10 bases left between them. The CDR3, as DNA: TGTGCCAGCAGCTTAGTGGAGGGTGCTAATTCACCCCTCCACTTT. Translation gives CASSLVEGANSPLHF.

This chain uses TRBV12-3 or TRBV12-4 with TRBJ2-2, with D hard to call. This CDR3 has 15 amino acids. V lost 7 bases to trimming and J lost 0 bases, with 12 bases between them. In nucleotides, the CDR3 is TGTGCCAGCACCCCTCGGAAAGCGAACACCGGGGAGCTGTTTTTT. It codes for CASTPRKANTGELFF.

In this sample, this clonotype turned up once. This chain joins TRBV7-9 and TRBJ2-3, with 12 positions matching TRBD1. Per the germline V gene, CDR1 is SEHNR and CDR2 is FQNEAQ (reference sequence). CDR3 size: 16 residues. The junction had 8 bases not matched to a gene; V was cut back by 5 bases and J by 5 bases. DNA of the CDR3: TGTGCCAGCAGCCCCAGGGACAGGGGGCTTGGAGATACGCAGTATTTT. Translating it yields CASSPRDRGLGDTQYF.

This clonotype was detected many times. This rearrangement joins TRBV27 to TRBJ1-1; possibly TRBD1 for D (6 bases). In germline, CDR1 is MNHEY, CDR2 SMNVEV (reference sequence). The CDR3 spans 16 residues. Trimming took off 6 bases at V and 1 base at J, with 18 bases between the two ends. The CDR3 region is CASRPLTGPGNTEAFF. As DNA, the CDR3 is TGTGCCAGCAGACCCCTGACAGGCCCGGGGAACACTGAAGCTTTCTTT.

The chain recombines TRBV29-1 with TRBJ2-1; TRBD1 matches at 7 bases. The germline CDR1 and CDR2 sequences are SQVTM and ANQGSEA. The CDR3 sequence is 13 residues long. Unmatched junction bases numbered 7, after V lost 4 bases and J lost 7 bases. The CDR3 spells CSVGQGVANEQFF. DNA for the CDR3: TGCAGCGTTGGGCAGGGGGTAGCGAATGAGCAGTTCTTC.

The rearrangement joins TRBV7-9 to TRBJ2-7; D is uncertain. The CDR3 contains 14 residues. Germline CDR1 SEHNR, CDR2 FQNEAQ (reference sequence). Trimming removed 7 bases from V and 1 base from J, with 14 bases in between. DNA for the CDR3: TGTGCCAGCACCCCGGCAGTGACATCCTACGAGCAGTACTTC. Translated, it gives CASTPAVTSYEQYF.

This clonotype was seen a few times. The chain uses TRBV10-3 and TRBJ1-1; a possible D gene is TRBD1 (5 bases). From germline, CDR1 is ENHRY and CDR2 SYGVKD. The CDR3 is 14 amino acids. V shed 4 bases and J shed 6 bases, with 15 bases lying between them. In nucleotides, the CDR3 is TGTGCCATCAGTGGGGGCAGCGAGATCCCTGAAGCTTTCTTT. Encoded protein: CAISGGSEIPEAFF.

This clonotype was counted at least ten times. V is TRBV20-1 and J is TRBJ1-5; 7 bases agree with TRBD1. This CDR3 region has 16 residues. The V and J ends lost 0 bases and 6 bases, in that order; junction bases with no gene match: 11. Germline CDR1 and CDR2: DFQATT and SNEGSKA (reference sequence). The DNA for the CDR3 is TGCAGTGCTAGAGATTTTCCGACAGGGTCGAGTCAGCCCCAGCATTTT. Protein sequence: CSARDFPTGSSQPQHF.

This clonotype was counted between two and nine times. The junction departs from germline at one end; a sequencing error may be responsible. The J gene is TRBJ2-5, the V gene TRBV7-7; 10 bases line up with TRBD2. Germline CDR1 and CDR2: SSHAT and FNYEAQ (reference sequence). The CDR3 loop spans 15 amino acids. The CDR3 spells CASSPAGGHLETQYF. CDR3 bases: TGTGCTAGCAGCCCAGCGGGGGGGCATCTTGAGACCCAGTACTTC.